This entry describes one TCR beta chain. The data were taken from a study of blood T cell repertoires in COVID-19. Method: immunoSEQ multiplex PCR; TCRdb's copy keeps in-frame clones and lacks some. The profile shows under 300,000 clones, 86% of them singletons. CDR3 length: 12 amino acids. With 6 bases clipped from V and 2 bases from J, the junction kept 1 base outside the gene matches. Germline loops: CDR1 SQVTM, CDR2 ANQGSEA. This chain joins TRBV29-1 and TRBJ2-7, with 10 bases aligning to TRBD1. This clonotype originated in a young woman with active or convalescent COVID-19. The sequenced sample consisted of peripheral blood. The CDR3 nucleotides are TGCAGCGTGGGGACAGGGGCCTACGAGCAGTACTTC. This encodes CSVGTGAYEQYF.